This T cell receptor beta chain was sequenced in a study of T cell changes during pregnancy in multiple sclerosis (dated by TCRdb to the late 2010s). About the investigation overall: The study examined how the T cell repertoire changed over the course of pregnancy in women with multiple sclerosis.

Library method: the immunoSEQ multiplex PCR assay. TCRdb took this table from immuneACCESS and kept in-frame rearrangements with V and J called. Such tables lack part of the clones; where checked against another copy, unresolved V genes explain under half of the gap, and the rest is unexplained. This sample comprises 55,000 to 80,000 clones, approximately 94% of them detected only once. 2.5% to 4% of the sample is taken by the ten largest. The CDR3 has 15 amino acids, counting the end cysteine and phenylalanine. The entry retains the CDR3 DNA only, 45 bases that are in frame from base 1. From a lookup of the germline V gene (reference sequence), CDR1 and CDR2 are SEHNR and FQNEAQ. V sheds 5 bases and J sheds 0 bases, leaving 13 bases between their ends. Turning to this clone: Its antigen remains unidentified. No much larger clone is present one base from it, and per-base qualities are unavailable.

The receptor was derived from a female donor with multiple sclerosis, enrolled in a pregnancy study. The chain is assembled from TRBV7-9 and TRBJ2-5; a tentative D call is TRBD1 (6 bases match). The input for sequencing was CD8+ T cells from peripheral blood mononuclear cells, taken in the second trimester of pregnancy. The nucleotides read TGTGCCAGCAGCGAAGGACAGTTTAACCAAGAGACCCAGTACTTC. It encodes CASSEGQFNQETQYF.